This T cell receptor (beta chain) appears in the sequencing data of a study of OX40 agonist ivuxolimab in advanced cancers. Study overall: Patients in the trial were receiving intravenous ivuxolimab every 2 weeks, at doses of 0.01 to 10 mg/kg. Males comprised 82.7% of the group, whose mean age was approximately 60 years (range 23 to 79).

Comment on this clone: As yet, its antigen is unknown.

Blood specimens came from baseline, cycle 4 day 1, and cycle 7 day 1. Study-wide results and caveats: Clonal expansion by week 6 occurred in CD4+ and CD8+ blood T cells (at 0.1 to 3.0 mg/kg).

Clones were sequenced by immunoSEQ multiplex PCR, and TCRdb holds only the in-frame ones, with some missing. The sample lists around 23,000 clones, around three quarters occurring once. Sequenced here: CD4+ or CD8+ T cells sorted from blood, sampled in a trial of the OX40 agonist ivuxolimab. This receptor was obtained from an adult with an advanced solid tumor such as melanoma, head and neck, liver or kidney cancer.

The CDR3 loop reads CASSQEYGGNPETQYF. The CDR3, as DNA: TGCGCCAGCAGCCAAGAGTACGGGGGTAATCCGGAGACCCAGTACTTC. The rearrangement joins TRBV4-3 to TRBJ2-5; TRBD2 might be the D (6 bases). Germline CDR1 LGHNA, CDR2 YSLEER. CDR3 length equals 16 residues. Between the trimmed V and J ends, which lost 0 bases and 5 bases, there was a span of 16 bases.